These T cell receptor beta chains were read from a single sample in a study of sequential checkpoint blockade in melanoma. This table comes from immunoSEQ multiplex PCR, and its TCRdb copy is limited to in-frame clones, with some not included. The sample has 18,000 or so clones; roughly 59% are singletons. This specimen consisted of CD8+ T cells sorted from blood (inferred from file names), obtained from a patient given nivolumab and ipilimumab in sequence. Receptors originate from a human donor with melanoma. Each CDR3 is given with its conserved first and last residue.

V gene: TRBV25-1; J gene: TRBJ1-1; CDR3 protein: CASSERPGGFGRTEAFF
V gene: TRBV19; J gene: TRBJ2-7; CDR3 protein: CASSFGTGGAYEQYF
V gene: TRBV6-5; J gene: TRBJ2-2; CDR3 protein: CASSDGGNTGELFF
V gene: TRBV6-1; J gene: TRBJ2-2; CDR3 protein: CASREAGRYTGELFF
V gene: TRBV5-4; J gene: TRBJ2-1; CDR3 protein: CASSLVGGSYNEQFF
V gene: TRBV5-6; J gene: TRBJ1-5; CDR3 protein: CASSYGQGHQPQHF
V gene: TRBV27; J gene: TRBJ1-2; CDR3 protein: CASSPSPDNLYGYTF
V gene: TRBV10-3; J gene: TRBJ1-5; CDR3 protein: CAISDQEANQPQHF
V gene: TRBV5-8; J gene: TRBJ1-5; CDR3 protein: CASSLRTKLGNQPQHF
V gene: TRBV7-3; J gene: TRBJ1-1; CDR3 protein: CASSLEGSDTEAFF
V gene: TRBV2; J gene: TRBJ2-7; CDR3 protein: CASSPGTGVYEQYF
V gene: TRBV28; J gene: TRBJ2-3; CDR3 protein: CASSLTGTGVRDTQYF
V gene: TRBV7-9; J gene: TRBJ2-2; CDR3 protein: CASSFRDGELFF
V gene: TRBV2; J gene: TRBJ1-1; CDR3 protein: CASSEALTEAFF
V gene: TRBV7-9; J gene: TRBJ2-5; CDR3 protein: CASSLARGRGETQYF
V gene: TRBV7-9; J gene: TRBJ1-2; CDR3 protein: CASRNQGAVYGYTF
V gene: TRBV19; J gene: TRBJ2-2; CDR3 protein: CASQRGMSTGELFF
V gene: TRBV5-6; J gene: TRBJ2-3; CDR3 protein: CASSLGGRADSTDTQYF
V gene: TRBV19; J gene: TRBJ1-1; CDR3 protein: CASSILLVRNTEAFF
V gene: TRBV7-7; J gene: TRBJ2-2; CDR3 protein: CASSHRVDGRGGANTGELFF
V gene: TRBV2; J gene: TRBJ2-1; CDR3 protein: CASAGGGVPQNEQFF
V gene: TRBV27; J gene: TRBJ1-5; CDR3 protein: CASSFGGAQPQHF
V gene: TRBV28; J gene: TRBJ1-2; CDR3 protein: CASVRDRGRNGGYTF
V gene: TRBV28; J gene: .; CDR3 protein: CATLPGTGLSSYEQYF
V gene: TRBV2; J gene: TRBJ2-5; CDR3 protein: CASPLLNQETQYF
V gene: TRBV6-4; J gene: TRBJ2-1; CDR3 protein: CASSLRAFDEQFF
V gene: TRBV29-1; J gene: .; CDR3 protein: CSATLADSYEQYF
V gene: TRBV19; J gene: TRBJ1-5; CDR3 protein: CASSIFGNRGRTNSNQPQHF
V gene: TRBV9; J gene: TRBJ1-1; CDR3 protein: CASSVVPGNTEAFF
V gene: TRBV27; J gene: TRBJ1-5; CDR3 protein: CARGQDNQPQHF
V gene: TRBV7-9; J gene: TRBJ2-4; CDR3 protein: CASSFGSSGKNIQYF
V gene: TRBV5-4; J gene: TRBJ2-2; CDR3 protein: CASSLGLAGTGELFF
V gene: TRBV27; J gene: TRBJ2-3; CDR3 protein: CASSLSPYTTSTDTQYF
V gene: TRBV7-9; J gene: TRBJ2-7; CDR3 protein: CASSLYGTGEEQYF
V gene: TRBV5-1; J gene: TRBJ2-7; CDR3 protein: CASSSWGGLTYEQYF
V gene: TRBV4-2; J gene: TRBJ2-3; CDR3 protein: CASSQSGPSRGTQYF
V gene: TRBV4-1; J gene: TRBJ2-3; CDR3 protein: CASSQSAGARTDTQYF